The 27 T cell receptor beta chains in this list originate from one sample, sequenced in a study of shared clonotypes between healthy human individuals. Profiled with immunoSEQ multiplex PCR; TCRdb holds only in-frame clones, not every one. The data contain about 2.5 million clones, less than 95% of them seen just once; the ten biggest clones take up 0.3% to 0.45%. The sample comprised naive CD4+ T cells from PBMCs. This sample's subset: CD45RA+ positively selected. The receptors shown here come from a young man in good health. Some clones in this sample may be carry-over from other donors' samples.

The DNA of the CDR3 is TGCAGCGTTGGGCCGACGAACACCGGGGAGCTGTTTTTT. Translated, it gives CSVGPTNTGELFF. V and J are TRBV29-1 and TRBJ2-2; D gene uncertain. Between the trimmed V and J ends, which lost 4 bases and 0 bases, there was a span of 6 bases. This CDR3 is 13 amino acids long. Germline V gene lookup returns CDR1 SQVTM and CDR2 ANQGSEA.

V usage is TRBV7-3 and J usage is TRBJ2-3, with unresolved D. Germline V gene data show CDR1 as SGHTA and CDR2 as FQGTGA. The germline V and J ends were trimmed by 3 bases and 6 bases, with 19 bases remaining between them. The CDR3 is made up of 16 amino acids. The CDR3 reads CASSLAVTDGRDTQYF. The CDR3 bases are TGTGCCAGCAGCTTGGCGGTTACGGATGGAAGGGATACGCAGTATTTT.

The chain uses TRBV18 and TRBJ1-2; 8 bases line up with TRBD1. This CDR3 is built from 15 residues. Germline assignment: CDR1 KGHSH and CDR2 LQKENI. Trimming at V came to 3 bases and at J to 11 bases, leaving 14 bases not matched to a gene. The CDR3 DNA sequence: TGTGCCAGCTCACCGCAGTTTGGGGGACAGGTCGTTTACACCTTC. It yields the protein CASSPQFGGQVVYTF.

This sequence joins TRBV18 and TRBJ1-3; possible D gene TRBD1, 5 bases. The germline V and J ends were trimmed by 3 bases and 7 bases, with 13 bases remaining between them. This CDR3 spans 14 amino acids. Looked up from germline, CDR1 is KGHSH and CDR2 is LQKENI. CDR3 nucleotide sequence: TGTGCCAGCTCACCGGATACAGGTGGGAACACCATATATTTT. Protein: CASSPDTGGNTIYF.

The rearrangement joins TRBV5-1 to TRBJ1-1; D is ambiguous. There are 13 residues in the CDR3. V was trimmed by 1 base and J by 7 bases, leaving 11 bases between them. Germline CDR1 and CDR2: SGHRS and YFSETQ. CDR3 residues: CASSLTAVHEAFF. CDR3 nucleotide sequence: TGCGCCAGCAGCTTGACGGCAGTACATGAAGCTTTCTTT.

The chain joins TRBV9 to TRBJ2-2; D assignment may be TRBD1 or TRBD2 (6 bases each). The CDR3 runs to 15 residues. Germline CDR1 reads SGDLS; CDR2 reads YYNGEE. The V end lost 2 bases, the J end lost 2 bases, and 10 bases lay between the germline ends. CDR3 region: CASSVRGPNTGELFF. The CDR3 nucleotides are TGTGCCAGCAGCGTTCGGGGGCCTAACACCGGGGAGCTGTTTTTT.

This clone was counted a single time. This chain links TRBV11-3 with TRBJ2-6; tentative D call: TRBD1 (6 bases). Between the trimmed V and J ends, which lost 5 bases and 1 base, there was a span of 12 bases. Germline V gene lookup returns CDR1 SGHNT and CDR2 YENEEA. The CDR3 extends over 16 amino acids. In DNA, the CDR3 is TGTGCCAGCAGCGGGAGAACAGGGTCTGGGGCCAACGTCCTGACTTTC. Its translation is CASSGRTGSGANVLTF. Combining the CDR3 with reference TRBV11-3 and TRBJ2-6 gives the whole variable domain EAGVVQSPRYKIIEKKQPVAFWCNPISGHNTLYWYLQNLGQGPELLIRYENEEAVDDSQLPKDRFSAERLKGVDSTLKIQPAELGDSAVYLCASSGRTGSGANVLTFGAGSRLTVL.

Notes on this clone: This same CDR3 is encoded by further DNA sequences in the sample. The chain couples TRBV5-1 to TRBJ2-1; 10 bases are a match to TRBD2. This CDR3 has 15 residues. The V gene end was trimmed by 2 bases and the J gene end by 6 bases; junction bases not matched to a gene: 5. Germline CDR1 is SGHRS and CDR2 is YFSETQ. CDR3 coding DNA: TGCGCCAGCAGCTTCCTAGCGGGGGCCGTCAATGAGCAGTTCTTC. This gives the protein CASSFLAGAVNEQFF.

This clone has only one observation. The chain is built from TRBV5-1 and TRBJ2-2; TRBD1 agrees at 7 bases. V gave up 3 bases and J gave up 7 bases; unmatched junction bases: 9. This CDR3 contains 15 residues. CDR1 and CDR2 from the germline V gene are SGHRS and YFSETQ. Here the CDR3 DNA reads TGCGCCAGCAGCTGGGCAGGGGGTACAAACGGGGAGCTGTTTTTT. Amino acid sequence: CASSWAGGTNGELFF.

The rearrangement joins TRBV6-5 to TRBJ1-4; D remains unclear. V was pared by 5 bases and J by 7 bases, with 14 bases between. Germline V gene lookup returns CDR1 MNHEY and CDR2 SVGAGI. The CDR3 is 14 residues long. CDR3 sequence: CASSRLGDPEKLFF. CDR3 sequence (DNA): TGTGCCAGCAGTCGGCTTGGAGACCCTGAAAAACTGTTTTTT.

As concerns this clone: The identical CDR3 is also encoded by other nucleotide sequences in the sample. The V and J genes are TRBV11-2 and TRBJ1-2; D remains ambiguous. Looked up from germline, CDR1 is SGHAT and CDR2 is FQNNGV. This CDR3 region has 13 residues. The germline V and J ends were trimmed by 5 bases and 1 base, with 8 bases remaining between them. This chain's CDR3 is CASSLDNNYGYTF. The CDR3 nucleotides read TGTGCCAGCAGCCTCGACAATAACTATGGCTACACCTTC.

Regarding this clone: This sample includes further DNA sequences coding for the same CDR3. J is TRBJ2-7 and V is TRBV5-1; D remains ambiguous. Looked up from germline, CDR1 is SGHRS and CDR2 is YFSETQ. Trimming shortened V by 0 bases and J by 2 bases, and 9 bases separated the two germline ends. The CDR3 sequence is 14 residues long. The CDR3 sequence: CASSLGQPAYEQYF. In nucleotides, the CDR3 is TGCGCCAGCAGCTTGGGGCAGCCGGCCTACGAGCAGTACTTC. Based on the CDR3 plus reference TRBV5-1 and TRBJ2-7, the full variable domain is KAGVTQTPRYLIKTRGQQVTLSCSPISGHRSVSWYQQTPGQGLQFLFEYFSETQRNKGNFPGRFSGRQFSNSRSEMNVSTLELGDSALYLCASSLGQPAYEQYFGPGTRLTVT.

This rearrangement joins TRBV2 to TRBJ1-5; D not certain. Trimming took 7 bases from V and 5 from J, leaving 9 bases between them. The CDR3 covers 12 residues. The germline gives CDR1 SNHLY, CDR2 FYNNEI. This chain's CDR3 is CASMGGYQPQHF. The CDR3 coding sequence is TGTGCCAGCATGGGCGGGTATCAGCCCCAGCATTTT.

The chain is built from TRBV2 and TRBJ2-2; possibly TRBD1 or TRBD2 for D (6 bases each). V lost 3 bases, J lost 7 bases, and 12 bases lay in between. The CDR3 consists of 14 residues. In germline, CDR1 is SNHLY, CDR2 FYNNEI. The chain's CDR3 is CASSETGGSGELFF. The CDR3 bases are TGTGCCAGCAGTGAGACAGGAGGGAGCGGGGAGCTGTTTTTT.

The rearrangement links TRBV29-1 to TRBJ1-1; no clear D gene. The CDR3 loop spans 12 amino acids. Germline CDR1 reads SQVTM; CDR2 reads ANQGSEA. The germline V and J ends were trimmed by 4 bases and 1 base, with 7 bases remaining between them. The CDR3, as DNA: TGCAGCGTTGCTCACCCGAACACTGAAGCTTTCTTT. Protein sequence: CSVAHPNTEAFF.

V is TRBV5-8 and J is TRBJ1-5, with 9 bases aligning to TRBD1. The germline V gene has CDR1 SGHTS and CDR2 YDEGEE. The V gene end was trimmed by 3 bases and the J gene end by 3 bases; junction bases not matched to a gene: 10. The length of the CDR3 is 17 residues. CDR3 sequence reads: CASSSGWDRVSNQPQHF. The CDR3 bases are TGTGCCAGCAGCTCGGGTTGGGACAGGGTTTCCAATCAGCCCCAGCATTTT.

The chain couples TRBV19 to TRBJ2-7, with TRBD1 matching over 9 bases. Germline lookup yields CDR1 LNHDA and CDR2 SQIVND (reference sequence). Trimming cost V 6 bases and J 1 base; bases outside gene matches: 7. This CDR3 region has 15 residues. The CDR3 here is CASSTGTGFSYEQYF. The CDR3 nucleotides read TGTGCCAGTAGCACCGGGACAGGGTTTTCCTACGAGCAGTACTTC. Combining the CDR3 with reference TRBV19 and TRBJ2-7 gives the whole variable domain DGGITQSPKYLFRKEGQNVTLSCEQNLNHDAMYWYRQDPGQGLRLIYYSQIVNDFQKGDIAEGYSVSREKKESFPLTVTSAQKNPTAFYLCASSTGTGFSYEQYFGPGTRLTVT.

J is TRBJ1-2 and V is TRBV5-1, with unresolved D. CDR3 length: 13 amino acids. The germline V gene encodes CDR1 SGHRS and CDR2 YFSETQ. V lost 1 base and J lost 5, with 9 bases in between. CDR3 in DNA: TGCGCCAGCAGCTTGACTCAAACTTATGGCTACACCTTC. It codes for CASSLTQTYGYTF.

The chain recombines TRBV28 with TRBJ2-7, with TRBD2 matching 7 bases. CDR1 MDHEN and CDR2 SYDVKM come from the germline V gene. With 7 bases clipped from V and 0 bases from J, the junction kept 9 bases outside the gene matches. The length of the CDR3 is 15 residues. CDR3 protein: CASTQGGASSYEQYF. CDR3 in DNA: TGTGCCAGCACCCAGGGAGGGGCGAGCTCCTACGAGCAGTACTTC.

This clone was observed a single time. V and J are TRBV28 and TRBJ2-7; 9 bases agree with TRBD2. Germline lookup yields CDR1 MDHEN and CDR2 SYDVKM. The CDR3 totals 16 residues. Germline trimming cut 1 base from V and 7 bases from J; bases unmatched to any gene: 11. The CDR3 here is CASSLLGASGTEEQYF. The CDR3 region has the DNA TGTGCCAGCAGTTTATTAGGGGCTAGCGGGACGGAAGAGCAGTACTTC.

To note about this clone: At the DNA level, this CDR3 is encoded by other sequences in the same sample as well. The chain uses TRBV5-1 and TRBJ2-3; a possible D gene is TRBD1 (7 bases). V gave up 6 bases and J gave up 0 bases, with 11 bases separating them. Germline values: CDR1 SGHRS, CDR2 YFSETQ. The CDR3 contains 14 residues. CDR3 bases: TGCGCCAGCACCGCAGGGGGGAGCACAGATACGCAGTATTTT. It translates to CASTAGGSTDTQYF.

This chain uses TRBV5-5 with TRBJ2-7, with a possible D match to TRBD1 (6 bases). The germline V gene has CDR1 SGHKS and CDR2 YYEKEE (reference sequence). This CDR3 contains 15 residues. V was clipped by 0 bases and J by 1 base, with 11 bases between them. The CDR3 spells CASSLGPGVSYEQYF. CDR3 sequence (DNA): TGTGCCAGCAGCTTGGGGCCAGGGGTTTCCTACGAGCAGTACTTC. Full variable domain (remainder filled in from reference TRBV5-5 and TRBJ2-7): DAGVTQSPTHLIKTRGQQVTLRCSPISGHKSVSWYQQVLGQGPQFIFQYYEKEERGRGNFPDRFSARQFPNYSSELNVNALLLGDSALYLCASSLGPGVSYEQYFGPGTRLTVT.

CDR3 sequence: CASSLSGTGNHEQYF. In DNA, the CDR3 is TGCGCCAGCAGCTTGTCAGGGACAGGGAACCACGAGCAGTACTTC. The chain couples TRBV5-1 to TRBJ2-7, with 9 bases aligning to TRBD1. The V gene's germline CDR1 is SGHRS and CDR2 YFSETQ. The junction had 7 bases not matched to a gene; V was cut back by 1 base and J by 5 bases. The CDR3 is 15 residues long. The full variable domain, in which reference TRBV5-1 and TRBJ2-7 provide the parts outside the CDR3, is KAGVTQTPRYLIKTRGQQVTLSCSPISGHRSVSWYQQTPGQGLQFLFEYFSETQRNKGNFPGRFSGRQFSNSRSEMNVSTLELGDSALYLCASSLSGTGNHEQYFGPGTRLTVT.

This rearrangement joins TRBV19 to TRBJ1-5, with TRBD1 identical over 7 bases. The germline V gene has CDR1 LNHDA and CDR2 SQIVND (reference sequence). J was trimmed by 6 bases and V by 1 base; bases with no gene match: 9. The CDR3 sequence is 16 residues long. The chain's CDR3 is CASSIGRARGGQPQHF. CDR3 sequence (DNA): TGTGCCAGTAGTATAGGCCGCGCCAGGGGGGGTCAGCCCCAGCATTTT.

V gene TRBV19 combines with J gene TRBJ2-5; TRBD2 matches at 9 bases. Germline V gene lookup returns CDR1 LNHDA and CDR2 SQIVND (reference sequence). With 4 bases clipped from V and 1 base from J, the junction kept 4 bases outside the gene matches. The CDR3 is made up of 15 amino acids. As DNA, the CDR3 is TGTGCCAGTAGTAAAGGACTAGCGACCCAAGAGACCCAGTACTTC. Its translation is CASSKGLATQETQYF.

The chain joins TRBV6-4 to TRBJ1-5; no definite D call. This CDR3 region has 13 residues. Germline V gene sequence: CDR1 MRHNA, CDR2 SNTAGT. Trimming removed 2 bases at V and 1 base at J, with 3 bases between. The CDR3 here is CASSDGSNQPQHF. The CDR3 nucleotides read TGTGCCAGCAGTGACGGGAGCAATCAGCCCCAGCATTTT.

J is TRBJ1-3 and V is TRBV9; possible D gene TRBD1, 5 bases. Germline V lookup: CDR1 SGDLS, CDR2 YYNGEE. Trimming took off 0 bases at V and 0 bases at J, with 16 bases between the two ends. The CDR3 is 18 amino acids. The CDR3 coding sequence is TGTGCCAGCAGCGTAGCTGCAGGGCCAACCTTCTCTGGAAACACCATATATTTT. Translation gives CASSVAAGPTFSGNTIYF.